These T cell receptor beta chains were read from a single sample in a study of T cell changes during pregnancy in multiple sclerosis. Profiling relied on immunoSEQ multiplex PCR, and the TCRdb table lists in-frame clones only, not all of them. The repertoire holds under 40,000 clones, with almost 90% as singletons. The specimen comprised CD8+ T cells from peripheral blood mononuclear cells, sampled after pregnancy. All receptors come from a female donor with multiple sclerosis, enrolled in a pregnancy study. Each CDR3 is given with its conserved first and last residue. Fields, in order: clone size, J gene, D gene, CDR3 length, V gene, CDR3 protein, CDR3 DNA. D genes are given only for firm matches. Size is omitted from some rows. Given values are once, few, many or a class for expanded clones.

abundance: NA; j_gene: TRBJ1-2; d_gene: NA; len: 14; v_gene: TRBV27; CDR3aa: CASSPPSAYYGYTF; CDR3nt: TGTGCCAGCAGTCCGCCGAGTGCTTACTATGGCTACACCTTC
abundance: NA; j_gene: TRBJ2-7; d_gene: TRBD2; len: 16; v_gene: TRBV4-3; CDR3aa: CASSQFLAGVSYEQYF; CDR3nt: TGCGCCAGCAGCCAATTTCTAGCGGGGGTCTCCTACGAGCAGTACTTC
abundance: NA; j_gene: TRBJ2-5; d_gene: TRBD1; len: 16; v_gene: TRBV19; CDR3aa: CASSMGTADRQETQYF; CDR3nt: TGTGCCAGTAGTATGGGGACAGCCGACCGTCAAGAGACCCAGTACTTC
abundance: NA; j_gene: TRBJ1-4; d_gene: NA; len: 15; v_gene: TRBV5-1; CDR3aa: CASSLAGGVTEKLFF; CDR3nt: TGCGCCAGCAGCTTGGCCGGAGGGGTTACTGAAAAACTGTTTTTT
abundance: NA; j_gene: TRBJ2-5; d_gene: TRBD2; len: 16; v_gene: TRBV4-1; CDR3aa: CASSLGSGGVWETQYF; CDR3nt: TGCGCCAGCAGCCTGGGGAGCGGGGGGGTTTGGGAGACCCAGTACTTC
abundance: NA; j_gene: TRBJ2-7; d_gene: NA; len: 16; v_gene: TRBV4-3; CDR3aa: CASSQDMGGGSYEQYF; CDR3nt: TGCGCCAGCAGCCAAGATATGGGAGGGGGGAGCTACGAGCAGTACTTC
abundance: NA; j_gene: TRBJ2-7; d_gene: NA; len: 14; v_gene: TRBV27; CDR3aa: CASSQGAASYEQYF; CDR3nt: TGTGCCAGCAGTCAGGGCGCCGCCTCCTACGAGCAGTACTTC
abundance: NA; j_gene: TRBJ2-7; d_gene: NA; len: 12; v_gene: TRBV2; CDR3aa: CASIEGSYEQYF; CDR3nt: TGTGCCAGCATTGAGGGGAGCTACGAGCAGTACTTC
abundance: NA; j_gene: TRBJ2-1; d_gene: TRBD2; len: 16; v_gene: TRBV7-9; CDR3aa: CASSLYAGGSYNEQFF; CDR3nt: TGTGCCAGCAGCTTATATGCGGGGGGCTCCTACAATGAGCAGTTCTTC
abundance: NA; j_gene: TRBJ1-6; d_gene: NA; len: 13; v_gene: TRBV5-1; CDR3aa: CASSLDRNSPLHF; CDR3nt: TGCGCCAGCAGCTTGGACAGGAATTCACCCCTCCACTTT
abundance: NA; j_gene: TRBJ2-7; d_gene: NA; len: 11; v_gene: TRBV7-9; CDR3aa: CAGGNAYEQYF; CDR3nt: TGTGCCGGGGGCAACGCCTACGAGCAGTACTTC
abundance: NA; j_gene: TRBJ1-1; d_gene: NA; len: 15; v_gene: TRBV4-3; CDR3aa: CASSQDAIGGFEAFF; CDR3nt: TGCGCCAGCAGCCAAGATGCAATAGGAGGGTTTGAAGCTTTCTTT
abundance: NA; j_gene: TRBJ1-1; d_gene: NA; len: 11; v_gene: TRBV7-8; CDR3aa: CASQGNTEAFF; CDR3nt: TGTGCCAGCCAGGGGAACACTGAAGCTTTCTTT
abundance: NA; j_gene: TRBJ1-2; d_gene: NA; len: 15; v_gene: TRBV7-9; CDR3aa: CASSPETDRDYGYTF; CDR3nt: TGTGCCAGCAGCCCTGAGACAGACCGAGACTATGGCTACACCTTC
abundance: once; j_gene: TRBJ2-3; d_gene: NA; len: 12; v_gene: TRBV13; CDR3aa: CASGGATDTQYF; CDR3nt: TGTGCCAGCGGGGGGGCAACAGATACGCAGTATTTT
abundance: NA; j_gene: TRBJ2-7; d_gene: TRBD1; len: 13; v_gene: TRBV5-6; CDR3aa: CASSPGTAYEQYF; CDR3nt: TGTGCCAGCAGCCCCGGGACAGCCTACGAGCAGTACTTC
abundance: NA; j_gene: TRBJ2-5; d_gene: TRBD1; len: 16; v_gene: TRBV29-1; CDR3aa: CSVEPGTGLRGETQYF; CDR3nt: TGCAGCGTTGAACCCGGGACAGGGCTGAGGGGGGAGACCCAGTACTTC
abundance: NA; j_gene: TRBJ1-3; d_gene: NA; len: 13; v_gene: TRBV4-1; CDR3aa: CASSQAPGNTIYF; CDR3nt: TGCGCCAGCAGCCAAGCTCCCGGAAACACCATATATTTT
abundance: NA; j_gene: TRBJ2-5; d_gene: NA; len: 14; v_gene: TRBV13; CDR3aa: CASSLGLNRETQYF; CDR3nt: TGTGCCAGCAGCTTAGGTCTTAATCGAGAGACCCAGTACTTC